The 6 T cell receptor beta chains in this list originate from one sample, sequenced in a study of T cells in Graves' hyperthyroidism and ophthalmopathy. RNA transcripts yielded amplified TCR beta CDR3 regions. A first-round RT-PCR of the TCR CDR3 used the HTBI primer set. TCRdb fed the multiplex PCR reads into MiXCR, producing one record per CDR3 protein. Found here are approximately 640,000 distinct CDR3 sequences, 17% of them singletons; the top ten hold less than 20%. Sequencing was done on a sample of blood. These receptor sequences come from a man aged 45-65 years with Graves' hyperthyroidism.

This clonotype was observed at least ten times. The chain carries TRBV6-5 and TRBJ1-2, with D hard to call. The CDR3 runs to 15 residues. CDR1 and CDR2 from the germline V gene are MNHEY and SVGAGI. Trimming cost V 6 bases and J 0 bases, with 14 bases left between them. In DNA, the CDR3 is TGTGCCAGCAGGGGAGGAGGGCCCACTAACTATGGCTACACCTTC. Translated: CASRGGGPTNYGYTF.

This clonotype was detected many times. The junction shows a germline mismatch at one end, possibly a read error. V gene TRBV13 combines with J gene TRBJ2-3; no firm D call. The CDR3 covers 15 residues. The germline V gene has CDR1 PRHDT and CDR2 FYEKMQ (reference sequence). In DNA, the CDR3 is TGTGCCAGCAGTTTAGCCCGTGACCAGGTAGATACGCAGTATTTT. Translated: CASSLARDQVDTQYF.

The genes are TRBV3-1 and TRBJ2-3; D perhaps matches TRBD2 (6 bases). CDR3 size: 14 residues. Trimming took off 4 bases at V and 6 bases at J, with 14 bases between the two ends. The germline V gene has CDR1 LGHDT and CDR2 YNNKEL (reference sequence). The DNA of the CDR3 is TGTGCCAGCAGCCCGGGTAGCGGCCGGGATACGCAGTATTTT. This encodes CASSPGSGRDTQYF.

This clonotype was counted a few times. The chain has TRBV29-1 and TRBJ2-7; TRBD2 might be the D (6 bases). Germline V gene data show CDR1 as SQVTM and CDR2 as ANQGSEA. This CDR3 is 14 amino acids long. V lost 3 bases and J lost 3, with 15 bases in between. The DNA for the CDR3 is TGCAGCGTTGAGGAGGGGAAAGGTGGCTACGAGCAGTACTTC. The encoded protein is CSVEEGKGGYEQYF.

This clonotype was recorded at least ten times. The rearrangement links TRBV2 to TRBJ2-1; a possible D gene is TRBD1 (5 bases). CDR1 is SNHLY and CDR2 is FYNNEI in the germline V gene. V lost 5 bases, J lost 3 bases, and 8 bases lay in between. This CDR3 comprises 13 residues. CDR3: CASSLTDYNEQFF. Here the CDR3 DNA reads TGTGCCAGCAGTTTGACAGACTACAATGAGCAGTTCTTC.

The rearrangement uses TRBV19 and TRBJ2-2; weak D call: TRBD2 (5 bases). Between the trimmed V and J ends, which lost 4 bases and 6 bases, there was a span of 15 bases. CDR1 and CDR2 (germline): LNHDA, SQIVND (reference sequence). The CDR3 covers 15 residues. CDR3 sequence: CASSKSGISAGELFF. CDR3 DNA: TGTGCCAGTAGTAAATCCGGGATCTCGGCCGGGGAGCTGTTTTTT.